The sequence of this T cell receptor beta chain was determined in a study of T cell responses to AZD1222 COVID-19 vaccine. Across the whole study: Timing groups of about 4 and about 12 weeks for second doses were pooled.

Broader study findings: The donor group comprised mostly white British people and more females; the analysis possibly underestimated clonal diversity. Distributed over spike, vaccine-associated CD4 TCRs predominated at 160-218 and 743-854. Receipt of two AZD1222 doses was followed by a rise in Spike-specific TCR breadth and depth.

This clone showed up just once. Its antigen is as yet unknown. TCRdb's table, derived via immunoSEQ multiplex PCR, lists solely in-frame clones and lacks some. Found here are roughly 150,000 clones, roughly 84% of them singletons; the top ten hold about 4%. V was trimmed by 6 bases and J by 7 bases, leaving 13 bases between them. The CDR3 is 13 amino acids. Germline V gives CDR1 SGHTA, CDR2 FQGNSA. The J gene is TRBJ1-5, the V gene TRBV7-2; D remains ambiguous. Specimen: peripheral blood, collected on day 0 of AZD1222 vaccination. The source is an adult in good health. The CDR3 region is CASSQGVGQPQHF. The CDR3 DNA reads TGTGCCAGCAGTCAAGGCGTAGGGCAGCCCCAGCATTTT.